The clone carrying this T cell receptor (beta chain) has only one observation. The sample belongs to a study of TIL therapy for anti-PD-1-resistant metastatic lung cancer. This was the immunoSEQ v3 assay. Sequencing was performed with immunoSEQ multiplex PCR; in TCRdb, only in-frame clones are kept and a portion is missing. Of tens of thousands of clones in the sample, about three quarters were seen once. Time point in this sample: pre-treatment sample, taken before nivolumab and TIL therapy. This CDR3 comprises 14 residues. Germline lookup yields CDR1 MNHEY and CDR2 SVGAGI. This TCR was recovered from a person aged 25-85 years with non-small cell lung cancer. Specimen: blood, collected at baseline. The chain joins TRBV6-5 to TRBJ1-4; D may be TRBD2 (6 bases). The assigned J gene may be wrong: the sequence end matches TRBJ2-2 better. The CDR3 reads CASSYGRGTGELFF. Here the CDR3 DNA reads TGTGCCAGCAGCTACGGGAGAGGAACAGGGGAGCTGTTTTTT.